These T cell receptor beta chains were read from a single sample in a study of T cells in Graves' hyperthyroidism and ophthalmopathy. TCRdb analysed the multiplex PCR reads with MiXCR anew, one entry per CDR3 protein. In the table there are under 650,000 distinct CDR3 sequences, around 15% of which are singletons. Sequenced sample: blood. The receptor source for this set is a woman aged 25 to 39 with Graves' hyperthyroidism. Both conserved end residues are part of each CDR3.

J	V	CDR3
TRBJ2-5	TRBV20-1	CSAPGQGVETQYF
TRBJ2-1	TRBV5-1	CASRLVAGSNNEQFF
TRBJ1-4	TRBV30	CAWSVRVEKLFF
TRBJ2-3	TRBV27	CASSGLAGGEDTQYF
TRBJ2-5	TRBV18	CASSSHPGQQETQYF
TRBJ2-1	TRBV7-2	CAATGTRYNEQFF
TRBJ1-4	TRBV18	CASSAMRANEKLFF
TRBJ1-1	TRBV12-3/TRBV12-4	CASSLSGRNTEAFF
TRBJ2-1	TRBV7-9	CASSLTGPAGNEQFF
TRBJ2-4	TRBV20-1	CSASEWAGSLAKNIQYF
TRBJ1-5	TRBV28	CAGGRAFRSNQPQHF
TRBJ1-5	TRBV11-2	CASSLESWEPQHF
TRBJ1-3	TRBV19	CASNPTGTSGNTIYF
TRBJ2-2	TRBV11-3	CASSLGGAHDTGELFF
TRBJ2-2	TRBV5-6	CASSLERGYTGELFF
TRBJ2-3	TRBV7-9	CASSFSLAGGADTQYF
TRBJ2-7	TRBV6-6	CASSYSTVSSYEQYF
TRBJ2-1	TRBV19	CASSMGVIYNEQFF
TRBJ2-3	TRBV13	CASSGGAGVSDTQYF
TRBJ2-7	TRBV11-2	CASSLHKYTYEQYF
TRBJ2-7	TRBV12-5	CASGRSGRVGEQYF
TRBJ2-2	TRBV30	CAWSNRVGELFF
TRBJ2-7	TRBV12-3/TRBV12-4	CASSGAGAVYEQYF
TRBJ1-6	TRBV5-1	CASSPAPSYNSPLHF
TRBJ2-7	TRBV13	CASSFRDRASYEQYF
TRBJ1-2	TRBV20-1	CSAPGTAYGYTF
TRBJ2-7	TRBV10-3	CAISNTGTHEQYF
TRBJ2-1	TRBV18	CASSPQRASSYNEQFF
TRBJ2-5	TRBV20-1	CSARDWTSGNKETQYF
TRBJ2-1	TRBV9	CASSTFLRGNNEQFF
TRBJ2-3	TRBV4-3	CASSQDPSFGGTDTQYF
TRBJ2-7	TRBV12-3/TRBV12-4	CASAQGGTITYEQYF
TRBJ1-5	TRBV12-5	CASALRDQPQHF
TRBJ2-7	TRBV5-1	CASSLTSSGRIYEQYF
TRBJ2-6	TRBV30	CAWDAGFGSGANVLTF
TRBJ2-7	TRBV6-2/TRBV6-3	CASGITSYEQYF
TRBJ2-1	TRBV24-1	CATSDATSGGGDEQFF
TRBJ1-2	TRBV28	CASSTVGLAYGYTF
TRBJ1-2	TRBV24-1	CATSDPRRGNNYGYTF
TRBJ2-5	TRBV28	CASSLSGGAKTQYF
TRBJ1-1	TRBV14	CASSQEWAGTLNTEAFF
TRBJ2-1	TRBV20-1	CSARDRHNEQFF
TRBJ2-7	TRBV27	CASSKTGPSYEQYF
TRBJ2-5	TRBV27	CASSLSSGMAKETQYF
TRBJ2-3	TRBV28	CASSLKDQQDGLGTDTQYF
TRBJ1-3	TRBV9	CASSPRGFGNTIYF
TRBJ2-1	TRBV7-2	CASRSGTSGRREQFF
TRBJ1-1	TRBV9	CASSPNGRENEAFF
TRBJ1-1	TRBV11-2	CASSLWEGATEAFF